This TCR beta chain is drawn from a study of blood T cell repertoires in COVID-19. Study in general: The origin of the acute and convalescent COVID-19 samples was the United States, Italy and Spain. The analysed material was cDNA or gDNA that came from T cells, B-cell-depleted T cells, or PBMCs.

Trimming took 4 bases from V and 7 from J; bases not matched to a gene: 7. Germline V gene sequence: CDR1 SGHRS, CDR2 YFSETQ. The CDR3 covers 13 residues. Per the study methods: Counts of nucleated cells, estimated from reference gene primer amplification, were obtained. Profiling relied on immunoSEQ multiplex PCR, and the TCRdb table lists in-frame clones only, not all of them. D and trimming were read from the DNA, whereas the V and J calls and clone size are those reported in that table. The table records approximately 330,000 clones, around 89% of them present only once. The V and J genes are TRBV5-1 and TRBJ2-7; TRBD2 matches 8 bases. The TCR was taken from a middle-aged woman with COVID-19, enrolled during active disease. Sample: peripheral blood. CDR3 bases: TGCGCCAGCAGCAGAGGACTAGCAGGGGAGCAGTACTTC. Translation: CASSRGLAGEQYF.